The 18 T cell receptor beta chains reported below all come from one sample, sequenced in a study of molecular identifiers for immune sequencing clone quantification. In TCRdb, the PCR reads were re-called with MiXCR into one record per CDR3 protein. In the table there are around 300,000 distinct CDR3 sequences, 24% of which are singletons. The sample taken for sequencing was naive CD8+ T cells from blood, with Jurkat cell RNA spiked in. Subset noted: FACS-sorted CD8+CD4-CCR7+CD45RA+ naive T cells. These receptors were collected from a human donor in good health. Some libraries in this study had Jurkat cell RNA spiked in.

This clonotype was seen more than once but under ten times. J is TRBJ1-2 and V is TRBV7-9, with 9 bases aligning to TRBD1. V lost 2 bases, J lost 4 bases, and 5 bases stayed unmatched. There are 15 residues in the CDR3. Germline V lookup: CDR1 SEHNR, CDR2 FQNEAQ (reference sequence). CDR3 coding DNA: TGTGCCAGCAGCTTACCGAGGACAGGGGCCTATGGCTACACCTTC. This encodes CASSLPRTGAYGYTF.

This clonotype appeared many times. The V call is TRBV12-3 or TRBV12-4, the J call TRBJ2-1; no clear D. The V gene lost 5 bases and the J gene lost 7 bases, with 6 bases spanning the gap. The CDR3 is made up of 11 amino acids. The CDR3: CASSTPNEQFF. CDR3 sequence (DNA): TGTGCCAGCAGTACTCCAAATGAGCAGTTCTTC.

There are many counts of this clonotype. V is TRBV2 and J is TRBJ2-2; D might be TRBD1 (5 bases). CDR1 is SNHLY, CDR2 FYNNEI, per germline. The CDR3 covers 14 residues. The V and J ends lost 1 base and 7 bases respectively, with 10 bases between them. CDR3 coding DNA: TGTGCCAGCAGTGAAGGACAGTCTAACGGGGAGCTGTTTTTT. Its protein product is CASSEGQSNGELFF.

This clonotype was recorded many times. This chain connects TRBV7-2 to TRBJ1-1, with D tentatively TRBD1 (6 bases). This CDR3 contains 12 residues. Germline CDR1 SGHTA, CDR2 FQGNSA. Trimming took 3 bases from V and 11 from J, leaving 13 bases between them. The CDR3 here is CASSLMGGDAFF. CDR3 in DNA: TGTGCCAGCAGCTTGATGGGGGGCGACGCTTTCTTT.

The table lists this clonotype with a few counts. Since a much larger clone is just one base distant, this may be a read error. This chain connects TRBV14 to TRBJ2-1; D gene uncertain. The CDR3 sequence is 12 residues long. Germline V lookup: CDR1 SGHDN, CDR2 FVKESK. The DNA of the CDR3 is TGTGCCGGCAGCCTGGTCCGGGATGAGCAGTTCTTC. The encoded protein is CAGSLVRDEQFF.

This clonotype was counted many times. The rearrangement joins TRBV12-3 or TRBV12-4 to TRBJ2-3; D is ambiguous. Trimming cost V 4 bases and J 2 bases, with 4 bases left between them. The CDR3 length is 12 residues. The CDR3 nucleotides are TGTGCCAGCAGTTCGTTCACAGATACGCAGTATTTT. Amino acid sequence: CASSSFTDTQYF.

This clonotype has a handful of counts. The CDR3 spells CASSIGRRASTDTQYF. CDR3 sequence (DNA): TGTGCCAGTAGTATTGGACGGCGGGCTAGCACAGATACGCAGTATTTT. The chain employs TRBV19 and TRBJ2-3, with D possibly being TRBD2 (5 bases). The CDR3 runs to 16 residues. Trimming pared 3 bases from V and 0 bases from J, leaving 13 bases between. The germline V gene encodes CDR1 LNHDA and CDR2 SQIVND (reference sequence).

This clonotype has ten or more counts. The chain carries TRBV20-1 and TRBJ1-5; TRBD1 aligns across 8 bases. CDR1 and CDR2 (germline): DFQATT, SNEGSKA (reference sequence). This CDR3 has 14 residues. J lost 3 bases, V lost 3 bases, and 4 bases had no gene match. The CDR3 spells CSARSGQVNQPQHF. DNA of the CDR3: TGCAGTGCTAGGTCGGGACAGGTCAATCAGCCCCAGCATTTT.

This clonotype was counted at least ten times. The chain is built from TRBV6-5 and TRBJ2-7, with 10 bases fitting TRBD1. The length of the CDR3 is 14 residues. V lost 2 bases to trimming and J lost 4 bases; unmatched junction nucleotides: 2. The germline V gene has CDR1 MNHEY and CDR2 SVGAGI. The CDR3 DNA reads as TGTGCCAGCAGTTACCGGGGACAGGGGTACGAGCAGTACTTC. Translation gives CASSYRGQGYEQYF.

The CDR3 DNA follows: TGCGCCAGCAGCCAAGATCGGGTCAACTTGGGACAGCTCGAAGCTTTCTTT. It encodes CASSQDRVNLGQLEAFF. This chain joins TRBV4-1 and TRBJ1-1, with 7 nucleotides matching TRBD1. V lost 0 bases to trimming and J lost 8 bases; unmatched junction nucleotides: 15. Germline CDR1 and CDR2: MGHRA and YSYEKL. This CDR3 region has 17 residues.

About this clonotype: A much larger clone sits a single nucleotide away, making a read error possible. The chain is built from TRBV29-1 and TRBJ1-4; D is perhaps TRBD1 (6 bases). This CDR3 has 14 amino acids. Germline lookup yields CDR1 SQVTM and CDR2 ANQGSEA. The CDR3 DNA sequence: TGCAGCGCTCAACTTCAGGGGACTAATGAAGAACTGTTTTTT. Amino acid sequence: CSAQLQGTNEELFF.

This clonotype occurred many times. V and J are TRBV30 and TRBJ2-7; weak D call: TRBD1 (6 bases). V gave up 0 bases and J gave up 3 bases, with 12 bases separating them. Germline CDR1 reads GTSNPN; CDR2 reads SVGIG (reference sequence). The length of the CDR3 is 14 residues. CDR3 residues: CAWSVGQGSYEQYF. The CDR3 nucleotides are TGTGCCTGGAGTGTCGGTCAGGGGAGCTACGAGCAGTACTTC.

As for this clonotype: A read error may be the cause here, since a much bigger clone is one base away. CDR3 sequence: CATGQGAHIQYF. CDR3 in DNA: TGTGCCACCGGACAGGGGGCGCACATTCAGTACTTC. The J gene is TRBJ2-4, the V gene TRBV12-3 or TRBV12-4, with 11 bases identical to TRBD1. V gave up 10 bases and J gave up 8 bases; unmatched junction bases: 4. The CDR3 sequence is 12 residues long.

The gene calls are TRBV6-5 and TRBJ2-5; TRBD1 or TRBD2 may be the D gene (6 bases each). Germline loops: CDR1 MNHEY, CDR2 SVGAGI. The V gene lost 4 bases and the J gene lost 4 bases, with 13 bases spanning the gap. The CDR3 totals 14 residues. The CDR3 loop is CASSLKGGLETQYF. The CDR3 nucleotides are TGTGCCAGCAGTTTGAAAGGGGGGCTAGAGACCCAGTACTTC.

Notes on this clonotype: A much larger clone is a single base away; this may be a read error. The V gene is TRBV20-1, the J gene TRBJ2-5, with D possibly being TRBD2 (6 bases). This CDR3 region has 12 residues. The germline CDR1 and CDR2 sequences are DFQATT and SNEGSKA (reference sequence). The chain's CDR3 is CSASSGGETQCF. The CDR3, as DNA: TGCAGTGCTAGTTCCGGGGGTGAGACCCAGTGCTTC.

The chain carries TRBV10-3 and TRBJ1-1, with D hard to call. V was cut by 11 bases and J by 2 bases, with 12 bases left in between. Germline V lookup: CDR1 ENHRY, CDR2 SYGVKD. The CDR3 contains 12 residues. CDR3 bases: TGTGCCTCAAAACCGGGAAACACTGAAGCTTTCTTT. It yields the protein CASKPGNTEAFF.

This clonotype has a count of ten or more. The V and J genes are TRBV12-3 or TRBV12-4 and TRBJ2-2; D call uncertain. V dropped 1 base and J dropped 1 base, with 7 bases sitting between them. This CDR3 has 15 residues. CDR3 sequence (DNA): TGTGCCAGCAGTTTAGAAAGTCAGAACACCGGGGAGCTGTTTTTT. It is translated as CASSLESQNTGELFF.

The CDR3, as DNA: TGTGCCAGCAGTTTGTTTCCTGGGAACACTGAAGCTTTCTTT. The encoded protein is CASSLFPGNTEAFF. The chain joins TRBV28 to TRBJ1-1; the D is unclear. The V and J ends lost 3 bases and 1 base respectively, with 9 bases between them. This CDR3 contains 14 residues. Germline CDR1 MDHEN, CDR2 SYDVKM.